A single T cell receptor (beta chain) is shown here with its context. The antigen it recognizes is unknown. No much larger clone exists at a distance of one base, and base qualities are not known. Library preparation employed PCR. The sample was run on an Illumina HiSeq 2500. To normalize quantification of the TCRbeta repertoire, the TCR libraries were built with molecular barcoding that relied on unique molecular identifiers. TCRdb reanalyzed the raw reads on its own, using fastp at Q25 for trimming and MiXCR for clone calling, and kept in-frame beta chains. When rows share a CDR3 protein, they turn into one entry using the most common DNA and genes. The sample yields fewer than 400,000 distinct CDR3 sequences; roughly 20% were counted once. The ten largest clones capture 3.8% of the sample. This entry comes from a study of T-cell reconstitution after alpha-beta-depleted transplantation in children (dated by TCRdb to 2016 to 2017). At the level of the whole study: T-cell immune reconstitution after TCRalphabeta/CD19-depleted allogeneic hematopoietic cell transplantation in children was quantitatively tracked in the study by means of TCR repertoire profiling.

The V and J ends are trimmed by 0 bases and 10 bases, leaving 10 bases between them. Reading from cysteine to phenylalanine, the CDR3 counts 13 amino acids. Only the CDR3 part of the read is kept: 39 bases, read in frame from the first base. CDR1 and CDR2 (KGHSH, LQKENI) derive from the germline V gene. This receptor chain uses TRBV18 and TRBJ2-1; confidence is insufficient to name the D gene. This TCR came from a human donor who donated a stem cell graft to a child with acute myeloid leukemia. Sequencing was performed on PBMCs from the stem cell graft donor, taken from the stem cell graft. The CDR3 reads CASSPPSLPEQFF. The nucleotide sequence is TGTGCCAGCTCACCACCTTCTCTTCCGGAGCAGTTCTTC.